This T cell receptor beta chain emerged from a study of blood T cells in healthy people across ages. Study-wide points: As age increased, TCR beta diversity per million T cells fell in a roughly linear fashion. Samples with more naive T cells showed higher observed beta diversity.

The CDR3 is made up of 17 amino acids. V lost 0 bases to trimming and J lost 2 bases; unmatched junction nucleotides: 7. Germline CDR1 is LNHNV and CDR2 is YYDKDF (reference sequence). This clonotype has a handful of counts. As yet, its antigen is unknown. A second about 7 to 12 cycle PCR used barcoded and J-beta primers. A 12-random-nucleotide template-switch adaptor tagged each cDNA molecule. TCRdb re-called the 5' RACE reads with MiXCR, one entry per CDR3 protein. This sample has 600,000 to 850,000 distinct CDR3 sequences, with roughly 25% found just once. This sample was also put to use in a study of T cells of mothers and their children. That study reports: Primer M1S, used in the second PCR, introduced sample barcodes and 2-4 random nucleotides.

The clonotype comes from a boy between 5 and 17 years old in good health. The V call is TRBV15, the J call TRBJ1-5; 7 bases are a match to TRBD1. Sequencing input: blood. For the CDR3, the DNA is TGTGCCACCAGCAGAGATATGGTCGACAGGGGCAATCAGCCCCAGCATTTT. It is translated as CATSRDMVDRGNQPQHF.